Shown below are 6 T cell receptor beta chains from a single sample sequenced in a study of T cells in tuberculosis. The sample's time point: new active TB diagnosis, blood taken before or within 7 days of starting treatment. The data were produced by immunoSEQ multiplex PCR, yet TCRdb's version contains in-frame clones alone and is incomplete. This table has under 50,000 clones, roughly 94% appearing once. Sequences were derived from PBMCs, sampled at tuberculosis diagnosis. These TCRs come from an adult with tuberculosis.

J is TRBJ2-1 and V is TRBV7-9, with 11 positions matching TRBD2. Germline loops: CDR1 SEHNR, CDR2 FQNEAQ (reference sequence). Trimming at V came to 11 bases and at J to 6 bases, leaving 18 bases not matched to a gene. The CDR3 extends over 17 amino acids. DNA for the CDR3: TGTGCCGGACAAAAAGTAGCGGGGGGGATTCAACCCAATGAGCAGTTCTTC. This gives the protein CAGQKVAGGIQPNEQFF. Full variable domain (outside the CDR3, taken from reference TRBV7-9 and TRBJ2-1): DTGVSQNPRHKITKRGQNVTFRCDPISEHNRLYWYRQTLGQGPEFLTYFQNEAQLEKSRLLSDRFSAERPKGSFSTLEIQRTEQGDSAMYLCAGQKVAGGIQPNEQFFGPGTRLTVL.

This chain connects TRBV9 to TRBJ1-2; 7 bases align to TRBD1. The ends lost 4 bases at V and 1 base at J; junction bases unmatched: 10. Per germline, CDR1 SGDLS and CDR2 YYNGEE. CDR3 size: 16 residues. The DNA for the CDR3 is TGTGCCAGCAGCCAACCCGGACAGGCCAATAACTATGGCTACACCTTC. It encodes CASSQPGQANNYGYTF.

The gene calls are TRBV15 and TRBJ2-1, with TRBD2 matching 11 bases. The CDR3 extends over 14 amino acids. V shed 5 bases, J shed 8 bases, and the junction held 5 bases outside the gene matches. Germline V lookup: CDR1 LNHNV, CDR2 YYDKDF (reference sequence). CDR3: CATSFLAGGYEQFF. As DNA, the CDR3 is TGTGCCACCAGCTTCCTAGCGGGGGGTTATGAGCAGTTCTTC.

The genes are TRBV5-1 and TRBJ1-6; D possibly corresponds to TRBD1 (5 bases). Trimming pared 0 bases from V and 4 bases from J, leaving 14 bases between. Germline CDR1 is SGHRS and CDR2 is YFSETQ. The CDR3 totals 17 residues. The CDR3 region has the DNA TGCGCCAGCAGCTTGGCCCCCGGACAAATGTATAATTCACCCCTCCACTTT. Its translation is CASSLAPGQMYNSPLHF.

This clone appeared a single time. This chain links TRBV11-2 with TRBJ1-4; 10 positions match TRBD1. The germline V gene encodes CDR1 SGHAT and CDR2 FQNNGV. V was pared by 4 bases and J by 2 bases, with 4 bases of the junction left unmatched. CDR3 size: 16 residues. CDR3 coding DNA: TGTGCCAGCAGCTGGCGGACAGGGGGGACTAATGAAAAACTGTTTTTT. Residues: CASSWRTGGTNEKLFF.

This clone was seen a handful of times. The chain employs TRBV7-2 and TRBJ2-7; D is possibly TRBD2 (6 bases). With 5 bases removed from V and 6 bases from J, the gap between germline ends came to 20 bases. The CDR3 consists of 15 residues. Germline-derived CDR1 and CDR2 are SGHTA and FQGNSA. The CDR3 spells CASSPTGTAALEQYF. The CDR3 DNA sequence: TGTGCCAGCAGCCCCACCGGGACTGCCGCCCTCGAGCAGTACTTC.